The following is a TCR beta chain sequence with its context. Its antigen is not identified. The data originate from a study of T-cell reconstitution after alpha-beta-depleted transplantation in children. Study findings and constraints: Surviving recipient T cells and intrathymic progenitors accounted for some patients' high TCRbeta diversity at day 60.

In germline, CDR1 is SNHLY, CDR2 FYNNEI. This CDR3 comprises 15 residues. The J segment lost 1 base and the V segment lost 5 bases, leaving 2 bases of the junction unmatched. TCRbeta library preparation incorporated unique molecular identifiers. Each CDR3 protein is one row after TCRdb ran MiXCR on the PCR reads. The sample has 450,000 to 700,000 distinct CDR3 sequences; roughly 27% are singletons. The rearrangement uses TRBV2 and TRBJ2-2; 9 positions agree with TRBD2. The TCR comes from a boy less than two years old with Wiskott-Aldrich syndrome, due to receive a stem cell transplant. The sample here was PBMCs, taken before TCRalphabeta/CD19-depleted stem cell transplant. The CDR3: CASSRLAENTGELFF. CDR3 DNA sequence: TGTGCCAGCAGTCGACTAGCGGAGAACACCGGGGAGCTGTTTTTT. The variable domain in full, with the rest retrieved from reference TRBV2 and TRBJ2-2, is EPEVTQTPSHQVTQMGQEVILRCVPISNHLYFYWYRQILGQKVEFLVSFYNNEISEKSEIFDDQFSVERPDGSNFTLKIRSTKLEDSAMYFCASSRLAENTGELFFGEGSRLTVL.